What follows are 28 T cell receptor beta chains derived from one specimen sequenced in a study of control samples from healthy donors and cancer patients. Profiling relied on immunoSEQ multiplex PCR, and the TCRdb table lists in-frame clones only, not all of them. The sample carries about 130,000 clones, approximately 90% recorded once. The sample consisted of blood. All receptors come from a man between 18 and 35 years old in good health.

The rearrangement links TRBV3-1 (or the pseudogene TRBV3-2) to TRBJ2-6, with a weak D call TRBD2 (6 bases). Deletions cut 1 base from V and 3 bases from J, with 7 bases between. CDR3 length equals 15 residues. Germline V lookup: CDR1 LGHDT, CDR2 YNNKEL (reference sequence). Here the CDR3 reads CASSQVGGGANVLTF. CDR3 sequence (DNA): TGTGCCAGCAGCCAAGTGGGGGGTGGGGCCAACGTCCTGACTTTC.

This clone was picked up one time. The chain joins TRBV7-9 to TRBJ2-6; D not certain. Trimming left V 1 base short and J 0 bases short, with 10 bases between. Looked up from germline, CDR1 is SEHNR and CDR2 is FQNEAQ (reference sequence). The CDR3 loop spans 17 amino acids. This chain's CDR3 is CASSLVVVISGANVLTF. In DNA form, the CDR3 reads TGTGCCAGCAGCTTAGTTGTAGTTATCTCTGGGGCCAACGTCCTGACTTTC.

This clone was seen a few times. The chain links TRBV2 to TRBJ1-1; 10 bases map to TRBD1. CDR1 SNHLY and CDR2 FYNNEI come from the germline V gene. The V and J ends lost 5 bases and 0 bases, in that order; junction bases with no gene match: 12. This CDR3 has 18 residues. CDR3 amino acids: CASSWTGTGAAMNTEAFF. The CDR3 DNA sequence: TGTGCCAGCAGTTGGACCGGGACAGGGGCTGCCATGAACACTGAAGCTTTCTTT. The complete variable domain, with remaining parts taken from reference TRBV2 and TRBJ1-1, reads EPEVTQTPSHQVTQMGQEVILRCVPISNHLYFYWYRQILGQKVEFLVSFYNNEISEKSEIFDDQFSVERPDGSNFTLKIRSTKLEDSAMYFCASSWTGTGAAMNTEAFFGQGTRLTVV.

The V gene is TRBV12-5, the J gene TRBJ2-1; D call uncertain. With 3 bases removed from V and 0 bases from J, the gap between germline ends came to 3 bases. Germline assignment: CDR1 LGHNT and CDR2 FRNRAP. This CDR3 comprises 13 residues. CDR3 amino acids: CASGFDSYNEQFF. CDR3 nucleotide sequence: TGTGCTAGTGGTTTTGACTCCTACAATGAGCAGTTCTTC.

The chain uses TRBV9 and TRBJ1-1; D might be TRBD1 (6 bases). Between the trimmed V and J ends, which lost 4 bases and 5 bases, there was a span of 15 bases. CDR3 length: 14 amino acids. Germline V CDR1 and CDR2: SGDLS, YYNGEE. CDR3 in amino acids: CASSQQGSGTEAFF. CDR3 coding DNA: TGTGCCAGCAGCCAACAGGGCTCTGGGACTGAAGCTTTCTTT.

This clone was recorded a few times. The chain joins TRBV4-1 to TRBJ1-5; 10 bases fit TRBD1. This CDR3 region has 15 residues. Germline V lookup: CDR1 MGHRA, CDR2 YSYEKL. V lost 3 bases, J lost 4 bases, and 3 bases stayed unmatched. In DNA, the CDR3 is TGCGCCAGCAGCCAGGGGGACAGGGGAAATCAGCCCCAGCATTTT. It yields the protein CASSQGDRGNQPQHF.

The J gene is TRBJ1-3, the V gene TRBV5-1; D unresolved. Germline values: CDR1 SGHRS, CDR2 YFSETQ. This CDR3 has 15 residues. The V end lost 0 bases, the J end lost 4 bases, and 11 bases lay between the germline ends. The CDR3 DNA is TGCGCCAGCAGCTTGGCCGGACTCACCGGAAACACCATATATTTT. Protein product: CASSLAGLTGNTIYF.

This clone was observed a single time. The V call is TRBV3-1 (or the pseudogene TRBV3-2), the J call TRBJ1-1; TRBD1 matches at 10 bases. The junction had 6 bases not matched to a gene; V was cut back by 4 bases and J by 4 bases. CDR1 LGHDT and CDR2 YNNKEL come from the germline V gene (reference sequence). This CDR3 spans 15 amino acids. For the CDR3, the DNA is TGTGCCAGCAGCCGACAGGGGGCTTTTATCACTGAAGCTTTCTTT. This gives the protein CASSRQGAFITEAFF.

The chain combines TRBV7-9 with TRBJ2-2; D gene unclear. V lost 2 bases and J lost 2, with 12 bases in between. Germline V gene sequence: CDR1 SEHNR, CDR2 FQNEAQ (reference sequence). CDR3 length equals 16 residues. The CDR3 DNA is TGTGCCAGCAGCTTACAAAAAACCTTAAACACCGGGGAGCTGTTTTTT. Protein: CASSLQKTLNTGELFF.

This clone was seen a single time. The gene calls are TRBV29-1 and TRBJ1-1; D is possibly TRBD1 (6 bases). V was shortened by 7 bases and J by 5 bases, with 14 bases between the two germline ends. Germline CDR1 reads SQVTM; CDR2 reads ANQGSEA. The CDR3 runs to 12 residues. CDR3 region: CSGAQGQTEAFF. Here the CDR3 DNA reads TGCAGCGGGGCGCAGGGGCAAACTGAAGCTTTCTTT.

This chain joins TRBV12-3 or TRBV12-4 and TRBJ1-2; possible D gene TRBD1, 6 bases. V gave up 4 bases and J gave up 2 bases, with 8 bases separating them. This CDR3 has 13 residues. The CDR3 reads CASSSTGNYGYTF. The CDR3 DNA reads as TGTGCCAGCAGTTCAACAGGGAACTATGGCTACACCTTC.

The chain has TRBV6-5 and TRBJ2-7; 7 bases map to TRBD1. This CDR3 has 14 amino acids. Germline V lookup: CDR1 MNHEY, CDR2 SVGAGI. After removal of 7 bases from V and 6 bases from J, the junction contained 12 bases not matched to a gene. This CDR3 reads CASIKDRDSSEQYF. The CDR3 DNA follows: TGTGCCAGCATCAAAGACAGGGACAGCAGCGAGCAGTACTTC.

This clone was seen once. The chain joins TRBV3-1 (or the pseudogene TRBV3-2) to TRBJ2-6, with TRBD1 identical over 9 bases. CDR3 length equals 18 residues. CDR1 is LGHDT and CDR2 is YNNKEL in the germline V gene (reference sequence). The V gene end was trimmed by 3 bases and the J gene end by 2 bases; junction bases not matched to a gene: 8. The CDR3 sequence is CASSQVPQGAAGANVLTF. The DNA for the CDR3 is TGTGCCAGCAGCCAGGTACCACAGGGGGCAGCTGGGGCCAACGTCCTGACTTTC.

This clone showed up just a few times. The rearrangement joins TRBV11-2 to TRBJ1-6; D not resolved. CDR3 size: 15 residues. The V gene lost 3 bases and the J gene lost 5 bases, with 11 bases spanning the gap. CDR1 is SGHAT, CDR2 FQNNGV, per germline. The chain's CDR3 is CASSFSVGNNSPLHF. The CDR3 DNA follows: TGTGCCAGCAGCTTTTCGGTGGGTAATAATTCACCCCTCCACTTT.

CDR3 nucleotide sequence: TGTGCCAGCAGCCAGCACAGGGTGGGTCAGCCCCAGCATTTT. Translation: CASSQHRVGQPQHF. This chain uses TRBV14 with TRBJ1-5; tentative D call: TRBD1 (6 bases). Trimming stripped 3 bases from V and 6 bases from J, with 12 bases between. This CDR3 has 14 amino acids. CDR1 and CDR2 from the germline V gene are SGHDN and FVKESK.

This clone is a singleton in its sample. The chain recombines TRBV19 with TRBJ1-2; TRBD1 might be the D (5 bases). Deletions cut 4 bases from V and 5 bases from J, with 8 bases between. The CDR3 is made up of 12 amino acids. Germline assignment: CDR1 LNHDA and CDR2 SQIVND (reference sequence). The CDR3: CASSNRPYGYTF. CDR3 in DNA: TGTGCCAGTAGTAACAGGCCGTATGGCTACACCTTC.

This clone was seen a single time. The chain couples TRBV5-1 to TRBJ2-1; tentatively, D is TRBD2 (6 bases). V lost 2 bases and J 6 bases, leaving 9 bases between the germline ends. The CDR3 extends over 13 amino acids. Per the germline V gene, CDR1 is SGHRS and CDR2 is YFSETQ. CDR3 nucleotides: TGCGCCAGCAGCTTAATTAGCGGCAATGAGCAGTTCTTC. This codes for CASSLISGNEQFF. Drawing the rest from reference TRBV5-1 and TRBJ2-1, the complete variable domain is KAGVTQTPRYLIKTRGQQVTLSCSPISGHRSVSWYQQTPGQGLQFLFEYFSETQRNKGNFPGRFSGRQFSNSRSEMNVSTLELGDSALYLCASSLISGNEQFFGPGTRLTVL.

J is TRBJ1-2 and V is TRBV6-5; possibly TRBD1 for D (6 bases). V was trimmed by 5 bases and J by 7 bases, leaving 14 bases between them. The CDR3 extends over 13 amino acids. Germline V gene data show CDR1 as MNHEY and CDR2 as SVGAGI. CDR3 amino acids: CASSLQGGSGYTF. The DNA of the CDR3 is TGTGCCAGCAGTCTACAAGGGGGGAGTGGCTACACCTTC.

The gene calls are TRBV5-1 and TRBJ1-1, with D possibly TRBD1 on 5 matching bases. Looked up from germline, CDR1 is SGHRS and CDR2 is YFSETQ. The CDR3 spans 15 residues. Trimming took 2 bases from V and 2 from J, leaving 13 bases between them. The CDR3 DNA follows: TGCGCCAGCAGCTTAAGGGGTGGGGGAAACACTGAAGCTTTCTTT. It encodes CASSLRGGGNTEAFF. Complete variable domain (other parts from reference TRBV5-1 and TRBJ1-1): KAGVTQTPRYLIKTRGQQVTLSCSPISGHRSVSWYQQTPGQGLQFLFEYFSETQRNKGNFPGRFSGRQFSNSRSEMNVSTLELGDSALYLCASSLRGGGNTEAFFGQGTRLTVV.

This clone showed up just once. This chain uses TRBV2 with TRBJ1-1; 7 positions agree with TRBD1. In germline, CDR1 is SNHLY, CDR2 FYNNEI. The CDR3 extends over 14 amino acids. J gave up 1 base and V 6 bases, and 5 bases lay outside the gene matches. The CDR3 loop is CASSFRQGNTEAFF. The CDR3 DNA reads as TGTGCCAGCAGCTTCCGACAGGGGAACACTGAAGCTTTCTTT.

CDR3 coding DNA: TGTGCCAGTAGTATCTATCTGATTAGCAATCAGCCCCAGCATTTT. This gives the protein CASSIYLISNQPQHF. The rearrangement joins TRBV19 to TRBJ1-5; unclear D gene. The CDR3 runs to 15 residues. Deletions cut 3 bases from V and 0 bases from J, with 9 bases between. Germline V CDR1 and CDR2: LNHDA, SQIVND (reference sequence). Filled out from reference TRBV19 and TRBJ1-5, the complete variable domain reads DGGITQSPKYLFRKEGQNVTLSCEQNLNHDAMYWYRQDPGQGLRLIYYSQIVNDFQKGDIAEGYSVSREKKESFPLTVTSAQKNPTAFYLCASSIYLISNQPQHFGDGTRLSIL.

The chain combines TRBV13 with TRBJ1-2, with D uncertain. With 4 bases removed from V and 6 bases from J, the gap between germline ends came to 15 bases. From germline, CDR1 is PRHDT and CDR2 FYEKMQ (reference sequence). CDR3 length: 14 amino acids. CDR3 region: CASSYRDLADGYTF. The DNA for the CDR3 is TGTGCCAGCAGCTACCGGGATCTCGCTGATGGCTACACCTTC.

The chain links TRBV5-4 to TRBJ1-2, with D possibly matching TRBD1 (5 bases). The CDR3 runs 15 residues. Germline assignment: CDR1 SGHNT and CDR2 YYREEE (reference sequence). V lost 4 bases and J lost 2, with 15 bases in between. The CDR3 region is CASSPKGLVNYGYTF. CDR3 coding DNA: TGTGCCAGCAGCCCAAAGGGGCTCGTAAACTATGGCTACACCTTC.

The chain uses TRBV5-3 and TRBJ1-2, with 8 bases fitting TRBD1. TRBV5-3 is placed among ORFs of uncertain function. The CDR3 has 12 amino acids. Trimming at V came to 5 bases and at J to 6 bases, leaving 3 bases not matched to a gene. The CDR3 DNA reads TGTGCCAGAAGTTGCAGGGGGCATGGCTACACCTTC. Translation: CARSCRGHGYTF.

The chain is built from TRBV2 and TRBJ2-5; D is possibly TRBD1 or TRBD2 (5 bases each). Germline V gene sequence: CDR1 SNHLY, CDR2 FYNNEI. The CDR3 has 14 amino acids. Trimming left V 4 bases short and J 1 base short, with 10 bases between. In DNA form, the CDR3 reads TGTGCCAGCAGTGCCCGGGGCCTCCAAGAGACCCAGTACTTC. Residues: CASSARGLQETQYF.

The chain couples TRBV2 to TRBJ2-5, with unresolved D. Trimming cost V 5 bases and J 2 bases, with 0 bases left between them. Germline loops: CDR1 SNHLY, CDR2 FYNNEI. This CDR3 contains 10 residues. In DNA, the CDR3 is TGTGCCAGCAGTCAAGAGACCCAGTACTTC. This sequence encodes CASSQETQYF.

CDR3 amino acids: CASSLPPGLAGAVLGNEQFF. The CDR3 DNA follows: TGTGCCAGCAGTCTACCTCCGGGACTAGCGGGGGCCGTCCTGGGTAATGAGCAGTTCTTC. The chain is built from TRBV27 and TRBJ2-1; 14 nucleotides align to TRBD2. Germline CDR1 reads MNHEY; CDR2 reads SMNVEV (reference sequence). V gave up 5 bases and J gave up 7 bases; unmatched junction bases: 19. This CDR3 contains 20 residues.

Of note for this clone: One end of the junction varies from germline; a read error may be responsible. This chain uses TRBV6-2 or TRBV6-3 with TRBJ2-5; the D gene is possibly TRBD1 (6 bases). Per germline, CDR1 MNHEY and CDR2 SVGEGT. CDR3 length equals 14 residues. The DNA of the CDR3 is TGTGCCAGTAGTTACAGGGCGGTCCAAGAGACCCAGTACTTC. Its translation: CASSYRAVQETQYF.